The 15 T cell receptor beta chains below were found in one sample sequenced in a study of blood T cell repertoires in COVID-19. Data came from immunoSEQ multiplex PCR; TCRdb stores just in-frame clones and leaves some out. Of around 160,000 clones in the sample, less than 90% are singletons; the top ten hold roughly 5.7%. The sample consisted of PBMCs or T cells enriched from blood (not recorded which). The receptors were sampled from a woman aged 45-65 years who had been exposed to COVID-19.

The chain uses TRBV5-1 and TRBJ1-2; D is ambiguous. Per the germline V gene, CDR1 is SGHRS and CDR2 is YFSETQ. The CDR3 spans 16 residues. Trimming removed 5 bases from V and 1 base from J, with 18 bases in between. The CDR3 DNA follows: TGCGCCAGCAGTCCAACCCGACATTCCGTTAACTATGGCTACACCTTC. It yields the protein CASSPTRHSVNYGYTF. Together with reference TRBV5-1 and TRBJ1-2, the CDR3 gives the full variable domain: KAGVTQTPRYLIKTRGQQVTLSCSPISGHRSVSWYQQTPGQGLQFLFEYFSETQRNKGNFPGRFSGRQFSNSRSEMNVSTLELGDSALYLCASSPTRHSVNYGYTFGSGTRLTVV.

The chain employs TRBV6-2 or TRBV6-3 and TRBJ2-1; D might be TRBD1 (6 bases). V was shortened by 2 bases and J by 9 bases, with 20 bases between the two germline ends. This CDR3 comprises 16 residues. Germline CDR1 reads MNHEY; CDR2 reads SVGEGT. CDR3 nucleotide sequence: TGTGCCAGCAGTTACCCTCAGGGGTTCGCTGCGAGTGAGCAGTTCTTC. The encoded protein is CASSYPQGFAASEQFF.

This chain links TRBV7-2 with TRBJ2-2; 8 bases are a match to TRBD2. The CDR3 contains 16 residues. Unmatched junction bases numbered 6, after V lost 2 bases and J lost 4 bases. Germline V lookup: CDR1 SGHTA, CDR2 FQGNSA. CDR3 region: CASSLQGGGSTGELFF. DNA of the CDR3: TGTGCCAGCAGCTTACAAGGCGGGGGGAGCACCGGGGAGCTGTTTTTT.

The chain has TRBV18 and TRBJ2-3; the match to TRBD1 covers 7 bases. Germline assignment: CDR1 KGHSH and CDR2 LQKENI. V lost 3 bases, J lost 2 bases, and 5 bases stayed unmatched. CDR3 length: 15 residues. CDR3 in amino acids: CASSPRDSSTDTQYF. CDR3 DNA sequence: TGTGCCAGCTCACCTCGGGACAGCTCCACAGATACGCAGTATTTT.

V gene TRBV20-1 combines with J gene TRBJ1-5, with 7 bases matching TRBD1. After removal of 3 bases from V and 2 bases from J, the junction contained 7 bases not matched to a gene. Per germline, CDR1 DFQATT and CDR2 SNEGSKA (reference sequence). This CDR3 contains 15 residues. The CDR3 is CSASATGVGNQPQHF. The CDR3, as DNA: TGCAGTGCTAGTGCCACAGGGGTCGGCAATCAGCCCCAGCATTTT.

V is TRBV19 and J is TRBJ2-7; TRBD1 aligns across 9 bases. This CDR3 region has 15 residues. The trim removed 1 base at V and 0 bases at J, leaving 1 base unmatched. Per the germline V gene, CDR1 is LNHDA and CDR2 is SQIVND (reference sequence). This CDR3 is CASSIGTGASYEQYF. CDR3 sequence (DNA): TGTGCCAGTAGTATAGGGACAGGGGCCTCCTACGAGCAGTACTTC.

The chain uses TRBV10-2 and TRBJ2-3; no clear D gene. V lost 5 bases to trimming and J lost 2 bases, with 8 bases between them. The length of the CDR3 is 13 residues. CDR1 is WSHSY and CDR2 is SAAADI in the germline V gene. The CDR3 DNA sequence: TGCGCCAGCAGTCGCGTTAACACAGATACGCAGTATTTT. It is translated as CASSRVNTDTQYF.

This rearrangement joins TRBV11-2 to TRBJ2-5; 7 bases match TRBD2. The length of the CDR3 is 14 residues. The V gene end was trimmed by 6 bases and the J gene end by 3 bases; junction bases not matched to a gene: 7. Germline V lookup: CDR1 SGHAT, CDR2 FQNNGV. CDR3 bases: TGTGCCAGCAGGCAACTAGCGCTTGAAGAGACCCAGTACTTC. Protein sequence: CASRQLALEETQYF.

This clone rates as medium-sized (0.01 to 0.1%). CDR3 nucleotide sequence: TGTGCCAGCAGCCCGCGACAGGGCGTAAGCTCCTATAATTCACCCCTCCACTTT. Translated: CASSPRQGVSSYNSPLHF. V and J are TRBV5-8 and TRBJ1-6; TRBD1 matches 7 bases. Trimming at V came to 4 bases and at J to 0 bases, leaving 10 bases not matched to a gene. Germline CDR1 and CDR2: SGHTS and YDEGEE. The CDR3 has 18 residues.

CDR3 protein: CAINPGSSYEQYF. The CDR3 region has the DNA TGTGCCATCAATCCCGGGAGCTCCTACGAGCAGTACTTC. J is TRBJ2-7 and V is TRBV10-3, with TRBD2 as a possible D gene (6 bases). The CDR3 consists of 13 residues. V dropped 7 bases and J dropped 0 bases, with 10 bases sitting between them. The germline V gene has CDR1 ENHRY and CDR2 SYGVKD.

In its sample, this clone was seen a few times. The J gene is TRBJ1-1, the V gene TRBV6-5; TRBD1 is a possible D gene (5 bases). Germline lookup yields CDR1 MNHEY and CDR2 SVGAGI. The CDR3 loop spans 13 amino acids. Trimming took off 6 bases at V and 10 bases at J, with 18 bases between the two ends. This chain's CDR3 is CASRAPGGGRAFF. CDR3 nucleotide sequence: TGTGCCAGCAGAGCACCGGGGGGGGGTCGAGCTTTCTTT.

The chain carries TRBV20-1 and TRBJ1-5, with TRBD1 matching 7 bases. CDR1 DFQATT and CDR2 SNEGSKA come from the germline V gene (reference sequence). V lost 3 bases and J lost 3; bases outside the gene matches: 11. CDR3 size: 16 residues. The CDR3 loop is CSASSPRGLNNQPQHF. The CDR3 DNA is TGCAGTGCTAGTAGTCCTAGGGGGCTTAACAATCAGCCCCAGCATTTT.

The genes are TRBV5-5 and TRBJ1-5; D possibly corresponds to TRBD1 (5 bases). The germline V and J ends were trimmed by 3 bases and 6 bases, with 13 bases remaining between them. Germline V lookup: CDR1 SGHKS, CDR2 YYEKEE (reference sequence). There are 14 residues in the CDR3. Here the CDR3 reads CASSYGGTAQPQHF. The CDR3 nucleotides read TGTGCCAGCAGCTATGGGGGGACGGCTCAGCCCCAGCATTTT.

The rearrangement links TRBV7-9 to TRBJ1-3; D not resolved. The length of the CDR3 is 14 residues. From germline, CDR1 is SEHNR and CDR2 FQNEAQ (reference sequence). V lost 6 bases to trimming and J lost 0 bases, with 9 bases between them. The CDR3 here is CASSQGGSGNTIYF. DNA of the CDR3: TGTGCCAGCAGTCAAGGAGGCTCTGGAAACACCATATATTTT. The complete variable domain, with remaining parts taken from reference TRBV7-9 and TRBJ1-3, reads DTGVSQNPRHKITKRGQNVTFRCDPISEHNRLYWYRQTLGQGPEFLTYFQNEAQLEKSRLLSDRFSAERPKGSFSTLEIQRTEQGDSAMYLCASSQGGSGNTIYFGEGSWLTVV.

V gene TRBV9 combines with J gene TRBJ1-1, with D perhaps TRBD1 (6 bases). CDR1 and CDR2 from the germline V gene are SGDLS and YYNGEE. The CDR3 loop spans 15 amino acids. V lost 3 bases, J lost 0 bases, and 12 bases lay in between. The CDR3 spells CASSALGGMNTEAFF. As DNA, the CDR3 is TGTGCCAGCAGCGCCCTAGGGGGAATGAACACTGAAGCTTTCTTT.